This T cell receptor (beta chain) was profiled in a study of shared clonotypes between healthy human individuals. Study-wide background: In total, the donors were a couple of women and a few men aged 18 to 49.

Regarding the study as a whole: Generation probabilities were higher for clonotypes shared across all four sorted-subset donors than for unshared ones.

About this clone: Its antigen remains unidentified.

The CDR3 sequence is 15 residues long. Between the trimmed V and J ends, which lost 4 bases and 2 bases, there was a span of 12 bases. CDR1 SGHDN and CDR2 FVKESK come from the germline V gene. Sequencing used immunoSEQ multiplex PCR; TCRdb keeps in-frame clones, though not all of them. Of approximately 620,000 clones in the sample, approximately 97% were seen once. The rearrangement links TRBV14 to TRBJ2-1; no clear D gene. The sequencing input was naive CD4+ T cells sorted from blood. Subset of the sample: CD45RA+ positively selected. The clonotype was recovered from a woman aged 30 to 39 in good health. The CDR3 reads CASSPVMVTYNEQFF. The CDR3 DNA sequence: TGTGCCAGCAGCCCCGTTATGGTGACCTACAATGAGCAGTTCTTC.